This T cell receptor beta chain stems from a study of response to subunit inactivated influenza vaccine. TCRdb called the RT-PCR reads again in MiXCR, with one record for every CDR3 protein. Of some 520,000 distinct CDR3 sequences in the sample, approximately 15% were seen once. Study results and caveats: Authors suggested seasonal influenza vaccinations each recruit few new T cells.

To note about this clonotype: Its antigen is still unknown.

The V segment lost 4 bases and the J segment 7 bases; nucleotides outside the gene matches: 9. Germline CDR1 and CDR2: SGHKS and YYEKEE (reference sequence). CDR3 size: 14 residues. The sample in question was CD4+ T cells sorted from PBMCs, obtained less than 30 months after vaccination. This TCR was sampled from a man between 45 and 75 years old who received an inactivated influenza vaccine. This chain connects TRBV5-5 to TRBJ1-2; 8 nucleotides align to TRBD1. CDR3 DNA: TGTGCCAGCAGCAAACCGGGACAGGACGGTGGCTACACCTTC. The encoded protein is CASSKPGQDGGYTF.